The clone carrying this T cell receptor beta chain was detected only a few times. No antigen is known for it. The data originate from a study of T-cell reconstitution after alpha-beta-depleted transplantation in children. Study-wide results and limits: Hyperexpanded clones declined; after one year, newly produced T cells mostly supplied diversity.

Unique molecular identifiers were incorporated when the TCRbeta library was constructed. TCRdb itself ran the PCR reads through MiXCR, one entry per CDR3 protein. The repertoire holds approximately 980,000 distinct CDR3 sequences, with about 31% as singletons. This CDR3 contains 16 residues. V shed 3 bases and J shed 9 bases, with 21 bases lying between them. CDR1 DFQATT and CDR2 SNEGSKA come from the germline V gene (reference sequence). This specimen was PBMCs, mostly from graft donor cells, taken 360 days after TCRalphabeta/CD19-depleted stem cell transplant. V is TRBV20-1 and J is TRBJ1-6, with D hard to call. This TCR was sampled from a boy under three years old who had a stem cell transplant for SCID, so the T cells may come from the graft donor. The DNA of the CDR3 is TGCAGTGCTAGCCGGGAGCTCGGGGAGGGAAGTTCACCCCTCCACTTT. It translates to CSASRELGEGSSPLHF.